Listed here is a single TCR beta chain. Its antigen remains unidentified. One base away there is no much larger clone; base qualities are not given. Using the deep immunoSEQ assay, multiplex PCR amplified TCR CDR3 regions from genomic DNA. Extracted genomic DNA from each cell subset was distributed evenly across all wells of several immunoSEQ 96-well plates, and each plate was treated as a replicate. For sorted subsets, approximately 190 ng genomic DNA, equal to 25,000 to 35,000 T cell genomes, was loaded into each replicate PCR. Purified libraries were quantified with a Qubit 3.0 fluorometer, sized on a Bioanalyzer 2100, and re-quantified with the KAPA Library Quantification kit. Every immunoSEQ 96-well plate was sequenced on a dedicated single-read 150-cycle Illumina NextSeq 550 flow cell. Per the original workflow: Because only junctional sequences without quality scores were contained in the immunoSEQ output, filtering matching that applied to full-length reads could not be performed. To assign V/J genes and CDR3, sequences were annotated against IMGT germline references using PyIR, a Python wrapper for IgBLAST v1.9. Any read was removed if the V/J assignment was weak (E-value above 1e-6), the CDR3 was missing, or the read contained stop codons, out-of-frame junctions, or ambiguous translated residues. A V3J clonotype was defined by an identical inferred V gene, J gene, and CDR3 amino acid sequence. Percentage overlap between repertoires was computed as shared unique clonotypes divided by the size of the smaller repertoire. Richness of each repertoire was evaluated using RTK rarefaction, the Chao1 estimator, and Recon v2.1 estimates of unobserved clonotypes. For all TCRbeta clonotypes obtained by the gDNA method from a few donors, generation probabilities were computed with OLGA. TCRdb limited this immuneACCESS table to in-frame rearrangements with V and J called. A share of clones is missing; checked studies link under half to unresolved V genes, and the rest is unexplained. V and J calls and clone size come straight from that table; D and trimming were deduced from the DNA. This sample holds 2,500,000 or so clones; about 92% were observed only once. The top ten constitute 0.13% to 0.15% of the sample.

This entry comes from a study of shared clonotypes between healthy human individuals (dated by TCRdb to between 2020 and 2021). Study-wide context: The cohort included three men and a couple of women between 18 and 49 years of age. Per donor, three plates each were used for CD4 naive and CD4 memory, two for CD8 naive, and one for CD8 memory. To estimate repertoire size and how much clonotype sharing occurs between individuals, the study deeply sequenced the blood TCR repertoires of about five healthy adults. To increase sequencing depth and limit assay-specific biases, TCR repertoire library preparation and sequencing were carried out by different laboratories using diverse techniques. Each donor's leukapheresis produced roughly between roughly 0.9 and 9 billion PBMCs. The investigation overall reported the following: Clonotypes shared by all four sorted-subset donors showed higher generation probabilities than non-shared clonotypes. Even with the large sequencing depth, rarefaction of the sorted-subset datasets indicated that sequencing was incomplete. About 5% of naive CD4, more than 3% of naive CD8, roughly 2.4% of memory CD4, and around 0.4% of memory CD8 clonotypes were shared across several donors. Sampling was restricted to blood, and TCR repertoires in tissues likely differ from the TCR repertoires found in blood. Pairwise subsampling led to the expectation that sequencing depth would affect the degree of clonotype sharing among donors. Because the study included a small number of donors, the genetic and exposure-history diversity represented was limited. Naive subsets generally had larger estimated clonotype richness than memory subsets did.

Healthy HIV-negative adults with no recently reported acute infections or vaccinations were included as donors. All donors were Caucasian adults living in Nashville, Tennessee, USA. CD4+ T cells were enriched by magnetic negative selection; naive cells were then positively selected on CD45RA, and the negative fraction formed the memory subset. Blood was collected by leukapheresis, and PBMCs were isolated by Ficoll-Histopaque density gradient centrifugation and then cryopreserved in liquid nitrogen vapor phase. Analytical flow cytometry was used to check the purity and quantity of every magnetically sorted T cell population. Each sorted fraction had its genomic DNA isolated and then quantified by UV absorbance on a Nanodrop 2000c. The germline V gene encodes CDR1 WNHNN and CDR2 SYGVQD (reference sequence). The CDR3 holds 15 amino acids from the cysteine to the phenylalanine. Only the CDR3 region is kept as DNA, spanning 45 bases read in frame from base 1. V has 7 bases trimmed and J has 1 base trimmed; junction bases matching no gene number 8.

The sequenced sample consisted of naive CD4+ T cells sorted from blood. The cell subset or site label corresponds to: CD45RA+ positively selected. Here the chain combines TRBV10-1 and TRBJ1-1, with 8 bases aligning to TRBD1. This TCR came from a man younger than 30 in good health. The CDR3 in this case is CASTQGDRRNTEAFF. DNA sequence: TGCGCCAGCACACAAGGGGACAGGAGGAACACTGAAGCTTTCTTT.